A single sample is the source of the 22 T cell receptor beta chains below, sequenced in a study of monozygotic twins with inflammatory bowel disease. TCRdb reprocessed the 5' RACE reads and stores each CDR3 protein as one record, lacking DNA. This repertoire comprises 350,000 to 550,000 distinct CDR3 sequences; its ten largest clones make up roughly 2.2%. The sample was blood. These receptors were obtained from a human donor with ulcerative colitis or Crohn's disease, or a healthy co-twin of an affected twin (not recorded which).

The chain combines TRBV7-2 with TRBJ1-2; TCRdb lists TRBD1, though no DNA is available to test this call. The CDR3 is 17 residues long. Germline CDR1 SGHTA, CDR2 FQGNSA. CDR3 amino acids: CASSPFLGGAPNYGYTF.

J is TRBJ2-1 and V is TRBV15; TCRdb returns TRBD2, unconfirmable since there is no DNA. This CDR3 region has 16 residues. Germline lookup yields CDR1 LNHNV and CDR2 YYDKDF (reference sequence). The CDR3: CATSTYSGSAYNEQFF.

The chain recombines TRBV7-3 with TRBJ2-4; the TRBD2 assignment by TCRdb is unverifiable without DNA. CDR1 SGHTA and CDR2 FQGTGA come from the germline V gene. The CDR3 runs to 18 residues. CDR3 residues: CASSLNQGGDLAKNIQYF.

The CDR3 sequence is CASSSSSGGYTDTQYF. The V call is TRBV11-3, the J call TRBJ2-3; TCRdb's assignment of TRBD2 cannot be checked, as there is no DNA. The CDR3 has 16 amino acids. Germline V gives CDR1 SGHNT, CDR2 YENEEA.

The J gene is TRBJ1-1, the V gene TRBV6-1; TCRdb picks TRBD1, but there is no DNA to check that call. This CDR3 comprises 16 residues. Looked up from germline, CDR1 is MNHNS and CDR2 is SASEGT. The CDR3: CASSRGTGMGGTEAFF.

The CDR3 protein is CASSDVTGPQAFF. The gene calls are TRBV25-1 and TRBJ1-1; TCRdb calls TRBD1, which cannot be checked without DNA. The CDR3 consists of 13 residues. CDR1 and CDR2 (germline): MGHDK, SYGVNS.

The rearrangement joins TRBV3-1 to TRBJ1-6. Germline V gene lookup returns CDR1 LGHDT and CDR2 YNNKEL (reference sequence). The CDR3 has 16 residues. CDR3 protein: CASSQQQMSYNSPLHF.

This chain connects TRBV6-2 or TRBV6-3 to TRBJ1-5; absent DNA, TCRdb's TRBD1 call cannot be checked. From germline, CDR1 is MNHEY and CDR2 SVGEGT. The CDR3 covers 16 residues. The CDR3 protein is CASSYGGEGAAQPQHF.

This chain connects TRBV5-1 to TRBJ2-1; TCRdb's D call of TRBD1 is untestable without DNA. Germline lookup yields CDR1 SGHRS and CDR2 YFSETQ. The CDR3 contains 13 residues. The CDR3 sequence is CASSSGQSNEQFF.

This sequence joins TRBV20-1 and TRBJ1-1; TCRdb's assignment of TRBD1 cannot be checked, as there is no DNA. The CDR3 spans 14 residues. CDR1 is DFQATT and CDR2 is SNEGSKA in the germline V gene (reference sequence). CDR3 in amino acids: CSATPGTVNTEAFF.

J is TRBJ2-6 and V is TRBV12-3 or TRBV12-4; as DNA is missing, the TRBD1 call by TCRdb cannot be tested. The CDR3 is 17 amino acids. CDR3 residues: CASSPQDSIPGANVLTF.

V is TRBV7-8 and J is TRBJ2-3; the D call from TCRdb, TRBD1, cannot be confirmed without DNA. Germline CDR1 SGHVS, CDR2 FQNEAQ. There are 17 residues in the CDR3. The CDR3 sequence is CASSLAGTGLGTDTQYF. Full variable domain (missing parts from reference TRBV7-8 and TRBJ2-3): GAGVSQSPRYKVAKRGQDVALRCDPISGHVSLFWYQQALGQGPEFLTYFQNEAQLDKSGLPSDRFFAERPEGSVSTLKIQRTQQEDSAVYLCASSLAGTGLGTDTQYFGPGTRLTVL.

The rearrangement joins TRBV30 to TRBJ1-6; TCRdb's D gene call, TRBD1, goes unchecked for lack of DNA. CDR1 and CDR2 (germline): GTSNPN, SVGIG (reference sequence). The CDR3 contains 13 residues. The CDR3 is CAWSVSEGDPLHF.

The chain uses TRBV5-6 and TRBJ1-5; the D gene TCRdb calls, TRBD1, cannot be checked with no DNA. Germline V gene lookup returns CDR1 SGHDT and CDR2 YYEEEE. The CDR3 covers 15 residues. The CDR3 spells CASSLRQGLLQPQHF.

The V gene is TRBV29-1, the J gene TRBJ1-1. CDR3 length: 11 residues. The V gene's germline CDR1 is SQVTM and CDR2 ANQGSEA. CDR3 sequence reads: CSVLVEAEAFF.

The chain has TRBV5-1 and TRBJ2-3; with no DNA, the TCRdb D assignment of TRBD2 cannot be verified. The germline gives CDR1 SGHRS, CDR2 YFSETQ. The CDR3 runs 15 residues. The CDR3 sequence: CASSLPGGGTDTQYF.

The rearrangement joins TRBV20-1 to TRBJ2-7; absent DNA, TCRdb's TRBD2 call cannot be checked. Germline CDR1 is DFQATT and CDR2 is SNEGSKA (reference sequence). The CDR3 length is 15 residues. CDR3 residues: CSALAPTSGSYEQYF.

The chain joins TRBV4-2 to TRBJ1-1; TCRdb names TRBD1, which stays unverified in the absence of DNA. The CDR3 is 16 amino acids. Germline CDR1 and CDR2: LGHNA and YNFKEQ. Here the CDR3 reads CASSQERGTGGKEAFF.

CDR3 sequence: CATSDWGEAFF. The chain employs TRBV24-1 and TRBJ1-1; TCRdb's D call, TRBD1, is unchecked because there is no DNA. There are 11 residues in the CDR3. Germline CDR1 and CDR2: KGHDR and SFDVKD.

V is TRBV6-5 and J is TRBJ1-4; with no DNA, the TCRdb D assignment of TRBD1 cannot be verified. The CDR3 contains 15 residues. Germline V gene sequence: CDR1 MNHEY, CDR2 SVGAGI. The CDR3 is CASSYSGRGFEKLFF.

The CDR3 loop reads CASRGIGYEQYF. This chain links TRBV27 with TRBJ2-7. CDR1 and CDR2 (germline): MNHEY, SMNVEV (reference sequence). The CDR3 sequence is 12 residues long.

This sequence joins TRBV5-1 and TRBJ2-5; without DNA, the TCRdb call of TRBD2 cannot be checked. Germline V CDR1 and CDR2: SGHRS, YFSETQ. CDR3 length equals 15 residues. CDR3 sequence: CASMPSGGAWETQYF.